This TCR beta chain was documented in a study of kidney transplant recipient with SARS-CoV-2 infection. This clonotype has ten or more counts. The germline gives CDR1 LNHNV, CDR2 YYDKDF (reference sequence). The CDR3 covers 13 residues. V was clipped by 6 bases and J by 0 bases, with 6 bases between them. From the reads, TCRdb called clonotypes with MiXCR, one entry per CDR3 protein. The sample yields fewer than 250,000 distinct CDR3 sequences, 29% seen once. This TCR came from a male patient younger than 45 who had COVID-19 and was a kidney transplant recipient. Some T cells could come from the graft donor. The chain has TRBV15 and TRBJ1-3; D remains unclear. This specimen consisted of a blood sample, obtained at baseline and on day 111 from a kidney transplant recipient. CDR3 loop: CATSGVSGNTIYF. The CDR3 DNA sequence: TGTGCCACCAGTGGGGTCTCTGGAAACACCATATATTTT.